The 17 T cell receptor beta chains below were found in one sample sequenced in a study of technical replicates of blood from a few donors. The method was immunoSEQ multiplex PCR; TCRdb's version includes in-frame clones alone and lacks a portion of them. Here the sample spans tens of thousands of clones, roughly 94% being singletons. Sequenced sample: T cells isolated from PBMCs. These receptor sequences come from a human donor in good health.

This chain connects TRBV11-2 to TRBJ1-2, with a possible D match to TRBD1 (5 bases). The CDR3 runs 13 residues. Per germline, CDR1 SGHAT and CDR2 FQNNGV. The ends were cut back, 5 bases at V and 5 bases at J, with 12 bases in the middle. CDR3 residues: CASSTLTAYGYTF. The DNA of the CDR3 is TGTGCCAGCAGCACCTTGACAGCTTATGGCTACACCTTC. Full variable domain (outside the CDR3, taken from reference TRBV11-2 and TRBJ1-2): EAGVAQSPRYKIIEKRQSVAFWCNPISGHATLYWYQQILGQGPKLLIQFQNNGVVDDSQLPKDRFSAERLKGVDSTLKIQPAKLEDSAVYLCASSTLTAYGYTFGSGTRLTVV.

V is TRBV6-5 and J is TRBJ1-2, with 7 bases identical to TRBD1. Germline V gene data show CDR1 as MNHEY and CDR2 as SVGAGI. V lost 5 bases, J lost 4 bases, and 1 base stayed unmatched. The CDR3 is made up of 12 amino acids. CDR3 loop: CASSRTGYGYTF. DNA of the CDR3: TGTGCCAGCAGTAGGACAGGCTATGGCTACACCTTC.

V gene TRBV9 combines with J gene TRBJ2-1; TRBD2 matches 13 bases. Germline trimming cut 0 bases from V and 6 bases from J; bases unmatched to any gene: 15. This CDR3 is 20 amino acids long. Germline CDR1 is SGDLS and CDR2 is YYNGEE. CDR3 sequence (DNA): TGTGCCAGCAGCGTAGGACTAGCGGGAGGATCCCGAATTTTGTTCAATGAGCAGTTCTTC. This encodes CASSVGLAGGSRILFNEQFF.

This chain connects TRBV27 to TRBJ1-5, with 9 bases matching TRBD1. J lost 3 bases, V lost 6 bases, and 6 bases had no gene match. Germline CDR1 reads MNHEY; CDR2 reads SMNVEV (reference sequence). The CDR3 has 15 amino acids. For the CDR3, the DNA is TGTGCCAGCAGCCCTGGGACAGGGTACAATCAGCCCCAGCATTTT. Encoded protein: CASSPGTGYNQPQHF.

In its sample, this clone was seen once. V and J are TRBV7-9 and TRBJ2-2; 14 bases are shared with TRBD2. The CDR3 length is 16 residues. Germline values: CDR1 SEHNR, CDR2 FQNEAQ (reference sequence). Losses at the gene ends were 5 bases for V and 3 bases for J; bases not matched to a gene: 2. CDR3 region: CASSPGLAGDTGELFF. Here the CDR3 DNA reads TGTGCCAGCAGCCCGGGACTAGCGGGGGACACCGGGGAGCTGTTTTTT.

The chain is built from TRBV5-1 and TRBJ1-3; D is unclear. V was cut by 4 bases and J by 4 bases, with 9 bases left in between. From germline, CDR1 is SGHRS and CDR2 YFSETQ. This CDR3 has 13 residues. CDR3 coding DNA: TGCGCCAGCAGCGTGGACGGGGGAAACACCATATATTTT. It encodes CASSVDGGNTIYF.

The V call is TRBV6-5, the J call TRBJ2-5; 8 positions match TRBD1. Germline V gives CDR1 MNHEY, CDR2 SVGAGI. V was pared by 6 bases and J by 2 bases, with 5 bases of the junction left unmatched. This CDR3 has 14 residues. CDR3 sequence (DNA): TGTGCCAGCAGGTTGACAGGGGAGCAAGAGACCCAGTACTTC. Translation: CASRLTGEQETQYF.

The chain links TRBV6-6 to TRBJ1-5; a possible D gene is TRBD1 (6 bases). V was trimmed by 5 bases and J by 3 bases, leaving 11 bases between them. Germline values: CDR1 MNHNY, CDR2 SVGAGI (reference sequence). The CDR3 is 14 amino acids. The CDR3 DNA follows: TGTGCCAGCAGTAAGACAGGCCCCAATCAGCCCCAGCATTTT. Its protein product is CASSKTGPNQPQHF.

This clone was found once. The CDR3 sequence is CASSQEVGGHQPQHF. CDR3 DNA sequence: TGCGCCAGCAGCCAAGAAGTAGGGGGCCATCAGCCCCAGCATTTT. The chain recombines TRBV4-3 with TRBJ1-5, with TRBD1 matching over 7 bases. The CDR3 spans 15 residues. CDR1 and CDR2 (germline): LGHNA, YSLEER. J was trimmed by 5 bases and V by 0 bases; bases with no gene match: 4.

The chain joins TRBV28 to TRBJ1-1; D gene unclear. Germline V gives CDR1 MDHEN, CDR2 SYDVKM. The CDR3 covers 14 residues. Trimming took off 2 bases at V and 1 base at J, with 8 bases between the two ends. CDR3 sequence (DNA): TGTGCCAGCAGTTTAGGACGGGAGAACACTGAAGCTTTCTTT. This encodes CASSLGRENTEAFF.

This clone was observed a single time. The V call is TRBV27, the J call TRBJ2-7, with 11 bases aligning to TRBD1. Trimming cost V 4 bases and J 5 bases; bases outside gene matches: 7. Germline CDR1 reads MNHEY; CDR2 reads SMNVEV (reference sequence). The CDR3 has 15 amino acids. The CDR3 loop reads CASSWTGGAFNEQYF. The CDR3 DNA reads as TGTGCCAGCAGTTGGACAGGGGGCGCATTTAACGAGCAGTACTTC.

The count of this clone is one. The chain uses TRBV19 and TRBJ2-7, with 9 positions matching TRBD1. V was clipped by 4 bases and J by 4 bases; unmatched bases: 5. Germline V CDR1 and CDR2: LNHDA, SQIVND (reference sequence). This CDR3 contains 14 residues. CDR3 DNA: TGTGCCAGTAGTACCACCGGGACAGGGTACGAGCAGTACTTC. Translation gives CASSTTGTGYEQYF.

V gene TRBV9 combines with J gene TRBJ1-1; D is possibly TRBD1 (6 bases). Germline-derived CDR1 and CDR2 are SGDLS and YYNGEE. The V end lost 0 bases, the J end lost 4 bases, and 19 bases lay between the germline ends. The CDR3 sequence is 17 residues long. For the CDR3, the DNA is TGTGCCAGCAGCGTAGGCGGGGGCGCCAGCCCCACCACTGAAGCTTTCTTT. Its translation is CASSVGGGASPTTEAFF.

The J gene is TRBJ2-7, the V gene TRBV28; a possible D gene is TRBD1 (5 bases). Between the trimmed V and J ends, which lost 3 bases and 0 bases, there was a span of 15 bases. Germline lookup yields CDR1 MDHEN and CDR2 SYDVKM. CDR3 size: 16 residues. The chain's CDR3 is CASSFQTALNSYEQYF. In DNA form, the CDR3 reads TGTGCCAGCAGTTTCCAGACAGCTTTAAACTCCTACGAGCAGTACTTC.

The V gene is TRBV5-4, the J gene TRBJ2-1, with 7 bases lining up with TRBD2. V gave up 5 bases and J gave up 8 bases; unmatched junction bases: 16. Germline V gives CDR1 SGHNT, CDR2 YYREEE (reference sequence). There are 16 residues in the CDR3. The DNA for the CDR3 is TGTGCCAGCAGGGCGGGAGATCGCTTCTCTGACGATGAGCAGTTCTTC. Amino acid sequence: CASRAGDRFSDDEQFF. The full variable domain, rest sourced from reference TRBV5-4 and TRBJ2-1, is ETGVTQSPTHLIKTRGQQVTLRCSSQSGHNTVSWYQQALGQGPQFIFQYYREEENGRGNFPPRFSGLQFPNYSSELNVNALELDDSALYLCASRAGDRFSDDEQFFGPGTRLTVL.

The chain joins TRBV5-1 to TRBJ2-7, with TRBD1 matching over 9 bases. J gave up 4 bases and V 0 bases, and 8 bases lay outside the gene matches. The length of the CDR3 is 16 residues. Germline loops: CDR1 SGHRS, CDR2 YFSETQ. DNA for the CDR3: TGCGCCAGCAGCTTGGCCCGGGACAGGGCCTCATACGAGCAGTACTTC. Its translation is CASSLARDRASYEQYF. Looking up the rest from reference TRBV5-1 and TRBJ2-7 gives the full variable domain: KAGVTQTPRYLIKTRGQQVTLSCSPISGHRSVSWYQQTPGQGLQFLFEYFSETQRNKGNFPGRFSGRQFSNSRSEMNVSTLELGDSALYLCASSLARDRASYEQYFGPGTRLTVT.

V is TRBV9 and J is TRBJ2-7, with 11 bases identical to TRBD2. The V gene's germline CDR1 is SGDLS and CDR2 YYNGEE. V lost 2 bases, J lost 3 bases, and 1 base stayed unmatched. The CDR3 contains 14 residues. The CDR3: CASSVTSGNYEQYF. CDR3 in DNA: TGTGCCAGCAGCGTGACTAGCGGGAACTACGAGCAGTACTTC.